The 18 T cell receptor beta chains reported below all come from one sample, sequenced in a study of blood T cells in healthy people across ages. Primers used in a second PCR of roughly 6 to 12 cycles were a sample-barcoded 5' primer and a J-beta primer mix. TCRdb reprocessed the 5' RACE reads with MiXCR, giving one entry per CDR3 protein. The sample comprises over 600,000 distinct CDR3 sequences, 46% of which are singletons, and roughly 20% rests with the top ten. Material: blood. These receptors originate from an older man in good health.

This clonotype was picked up many times. This chain uses TRBV20-1 with TRBJ2-3; D ambiguous. V was trimmed by 3 bases and J by 5 bases, leaving 12 bases between them. This CDR3 is 13 amino acids long. Germline CDR1 and CDR2: DFQATT and SNEGSKA (reference sequence). CDR3 residues: CSASMAVGDTQYF. The CDR3 nucleotides are TGCAGTGCTAGTATGGCAGTCGGAGATACGCAGTATTTT.

This clonotype showed up just once. The J gene is TRBJ1-1, the V gene TRBV20-1; tentatively, D is TRBD1 (5 bases). The CDR3 contains 13 residues. Germline values: CDR1 DFQATT, CDR2 SNEGSKA (reference sequence). The V end was cut by 3 bases, the J end by 4 bases, with 12 bases between. The CDR3, as DNA: TGCAGTGCTAGTATGTGGGGCAGCACTGAAGCTTTCTTT. This sequence encodes CSASMWGSTEAFF.

This clonotype was counted only a few times. The rearrangement links TRBV5-5 to TRBJ2-1; 7 bases agree with TRBD2. CDR3 length: 14 residues. Germline V CDR1 and CDR2: SGHKS, YYEKEE (reference sequence). The J segment lost 4 bases and the V segment lost 4 bases, leaving 5 bases of the junction unmatched. In DNA form, the CDR3 reads TGTGCCAGCAGCCCGGGGACTATGTACAATGAGCAGTTCTTC. Protein: CASSPGTMYNEQFF.

With regard to this clonotype: A junction end diverges from the germline sequence, so it may reflect a read error. The genes are TRBV7-7 and TRBJ2-3; tentatively, D is TRBD1 (5 bases). The CDR3 has 13 amino acids. In germline, CDR1 is SSHAT, CDR2 FNYEAQ (reference sequence). This CDR3 reads CASSIDRADTQYF. CDR3 nucleotides: TGTGCTAGCAGCATCGACAGAGCAGATACGCAGTATTTT.

The V gene is TRBV20-1, the J gene TRBJ2-1; 15 bases align to TRBD2. The CDR3 has 20 residues. Germline CDR1 DFQATT, CDR2 SNEGSKA (reference sequence). V gave up 5 bases and J gave up 3 bases; unmatched junction bases: 17. The CDR3 bases are TGCAGTGCTCGCGGACAGGGATGGACTAGCGGGAGGGCGAACTACAATGAGCAGTTCTTC. It specifies CSARGQGWTSGRANYNEQFF.

The rearrangement uses TRBV11-3 and TRBJ2-1, with 7 bases aligning to TRBD2. Germline trimming cut 5 bases from V and 5 bases from J; bases unmatched to any gene: 9. The CDR3 totals 15 residues. The germline CDR1 and CDR2 sequences are SGHNT and YENEEA. CDR3 sequence: CASSPRGAGDNEQFF. CDR3 DNA sequence: TGTGCCAGCAGCCCCCGTGGGGCGGGGGACAATGAGCAGTTCTTC.

The sample holds one count of this clonotype. This chain's CDR3 is CASRGEASEFF. DNA for the CDR3: TGTGCCAGCAGGGGCGAGGCCTCCGAGTTCTTC. The chain employs TRBV2 and TRBJ2-1; no reliable D call. Deletions cut 6 bases from V and 14 bases from J, with 14 bases between. CDR3 length equals 11 residues. Germline V gives CDR1 SNHLY, CDR2 FYNNEI.

This clonotype was detected many times. Written as DNA, the CDR3 is TGCAGCGTTGTGGTTCGTCAGGTTACCCTAGGTAATGAGCAGTTCTTC. Translation: CSVVVRQVTLGNEQFF. The rearrangement uses TRBV29-1 and TRBJ2-1; D gene uncertain. The germline CDR1 and CDR2 sequences are SQVTM and ANQGSEA. Trimming took off 4 bases at V and 7 bases at J, with 23 bases between the two ends. CDR3 length: 16 residues.

This clonotype was seen once. This chain connects TRBV20-1 to TRBJ2-3; 9 nucleotides match TRBD2. J was trimmed by 4 bases and V by 5 bases; bases with no gene match: 10. CDR1 is DFQATT, CDR2 SNEGSKA, per germline (reference sequence). This CDR3 comprises 15 residues. CDR3 in DNA: TGCAGTGCTCTCGGCTTTAGCGGGAGACCAGATACGCAGTATTTT. This codes for CSALGFSGRPDTQYF.

The rearrangement uses TRBV29-1 and TRBJ1-2, with TRBD1 identical over 7 bases. The CDR3 has 14 amino acids. Per the germline V gene, CDR1 is SQVTM and CDR2 is ANQGSEA. J was trimmed by 1 base and V by 5 bases; bases with no gene match: 7. The CDR3: CSVTRQGGNYGYTF. The CDR3 DNA is TGCAGCGTTACAAGACAGGGCGGTAACTATGGCTACACCTTC.

This clonotype was observed many times. The genes are TRBV10-3 and TRBJ1-1, with 8 positions matching TRBD1. CDR3 size: 18 residues. The germline V gene encodes CDR1 ENHRY and CDR2 SYGVKD. V lost 0 bases to trimming and J lost 2 bases; unmatched junction nucleotides: 11. CDR3 in DNA: TGTGCCATCAGTGAGTCCTACGGGACAGGAAGACAAAACACTGAAGCTTTCTTT. Residues: CAISESYGTGRQNTEAFF.

On this clonotype itself: Being one base from a much bigger clone, this may be a read error. This chain connects TRBV4-2 to TRBJ2-5; 12 bases agree with TRBD2. Germline V CDR1 and CDR2: LGHNA, YNFKEQ. Trimming cost V 4 bases and J 11 bases; bases outside gene matches: 11. CDR3 length: 15 residues. CDR3 DNA: TGTGCCAGCAGCCCGACTAGCGGGAGATTCAATGAGCAGTACTTC. This encodes CASSPTSGRFNEQYF.

This clonotype was counted only a few times. V usage is TRBV12-3 or TRBV12-4 and J usage is TRBJ2-7; D perhaps matches TRBD1 (6 bases). This CDR3 has 13 residues. Deletions cut 3 bases from V and 8 bases from J, with 14 bases between. CDR3 DNA: TGTGCCAGCAGTTTCGGGACACGGTACAAGCAGTACTTC. It translates to CASSFGTRYKQYF.

The gene calls are TRBV20-1 and TRBJ2-7; TRBD2 matches at 8 bases. This CDR3 comprises 14 residues. Germline CDR1 DFQATT, CDR2 SNEGSKA (reference sequence). V lost 0 bases, J lost 2 bases, and 3 bases stayed unmatched. CDR3 nucleotides: TGCAGTGCTAGAGATTTGGGACTAGCCTACGAGCAGTACTTC. Its protein product is CSARDLGLAYEQYF.

V is TRBV7-3 and J is TRBJ2-2; D may be TRBD1 or TRBD2 (5 bases each). CDR3 length: 14 amino acids. V gave up 5 bases and J gave up 4 bases, with 11 bases separating them. CDR1 SGHTA and CDR2 FQGTGA come from the germline V gene. The CDR3 spells CASSKRGITGELFF. CDR3 DNA sequence: TGTGCCAGCAGCAAACGGGGCATCACCGGGGAGCTGTTTTTT. The full variable domain, completed using reference TRBV7-3 and TRBJ2-2, is GAGVSQTPSNKVTEKGKYVELRCDPISGHTALYWYRQSLGQGPEFLIYFQGTGAADDSGLPNDRFFAVRPEGSVSTLKIQRTERGDSAVYLCASSKRGITGELFFGEGSRLTVL.

Comment on this clonotype: The junction shows a germline mismatch at one end, possibly a read error. The chain recombines TRBV20-1 with TRBJ2-6; D might be TRBD2 (6 bases). The CDR3 runs to 16 residues. The V gene's germline CDR1 is DFQATT and CDR2 SNEGSKA (reference sequence). The CDR3 here is CSASGRDLSGASVLTF. CDR3 DNA sequence: TGCAGTGCTAGCGGGCGGGATCTCTCTGGGGCCAGCGTCCTGACTTTC.

This clonotype showed up just a few times. V and J are TRBV11-3 and TRBJ2-3, with 15 bases identical to TRBD2. Germline-derived CDR1 and CDR2 are SGHNT and YENEEA. Unmatched junction bases numbered 7, after V lost 0 bases and J lost 3 bases. The CDR3 contains 19 residues. The DNA of the CDR3 is TGTGCCAGCAGCTTAGATAGTCTGGGACTAGCGGGAGGAACAGATACGCAGTATTTT. This sequence encodes CASSLDSLGLAGGTDTQYF.

This clonotype appeared many times. The chain joins TRBV5-1 to TRBJ2-5; D unclear. The CDR3 is made up of 14 amino acids. V lost 4 bases and J lost 5, with 15 bases in between. Germline loops: CDR1 SGHRS, CDR2 YFSETQ. The CDR3, as DNA: TGCGCCAGCAGCCCCCTCGGAAGGTCCGAGACCCAGTACTTC. Encoded protein: CASSPLGRSETQYF.